Described below is a single T cell receptor beta chain sequence and its context. The data originate from a study of blood T cell repertoires in COVID-19. The participants were between roughly 18 and 90 years old and came from roughly 24 US areas. This table comes from immunoSEQ multiplex PCR, and its TCRdb copy is limited to in-frame clones, with some not included. The repertoire holds over 200,000 clones, with 91% as singletons. V was cut by 7 bases and J by 1 base, with 10 bases left in between. Germline loops: CDR1 SNHLY, CDR2 FYNNEI. The CDR3 contains 13 residues. The receptor was isolated from a human donor in a cohort exposed to, infected with or recovered from COVID-19 (not recorded which). The donor label of this sample is uncertain. The chain couples TRBV2 to TRBJ1-1, with D perhaps TRBD1 (5 bases). Specimen: PBMCs or T cells enriched from blood (not recorded which). Written as DNA, the CDR3 is TGTGCCAGCACCAGCAGGGCGAACACTGAAGCTTTCTTT. Its protein is CASTSRANTEAFF.